These T cell receptor beta chains were read from a single sample in a study of identical twins. A single record per CDR3 protein comes from TCRdb applying MiXCR to the 5' RACE reads. Of approximately 590,000 distinct CDR3 sequences listed, 7.5% to 10% are singletons. The same sample was also used in a study of yellow fever vaccine responses in identical twins.

The sample taken for sequencing was PBMCs. All receptors derive from a young woman in good health. The CDR3 runs from the conserved cysteine through the conserved F or W. D genes are given only for firm matches. Size tells how often a clone was seen (once, few, many) or the class of an expanded clone, and some rows leave it out.

>few|TRBJ1-5|NA|TRBV4-1
CASSHIGGGDNQPQHF
TGCGCCAGCAGCCACATTGGGGGGGGCGACAATCAGCCCCAGCATTTT
>many|TRBJ1-2|NA|TRBV12-3/TRBV12-4
CASPGPYYGYTF
TGTGCCAGCCCGGGCCCGTACTATGGCTACACCTTC
>many|TRBJ2-7|NA|TRBV12-3/TRBV12-4
CASSLEGAKSYEQYF
TGTGCCAGCAGTTTGGAGGGGGCAAAAAGCTACGAGCAGTACTTC
>once|TRBJ2-3|NA|TRBV19
CASSIRQAWIFGDRASTDTQYF
TGTGCCAGTAGTATAAGGCAGGCCTGGATCTTCGGGGACCGGGCCTCCACAGATACGCAGTATTTT
>NA|TRBJ2-2|NA|TRBV28
CASSPGRPRSTGELFF
TGTGCCAGCAGTCCGGGCCGGCCGAGGAGCACCGGGGAGCTGTTTTTT
>NA|TRBJ2-3|NA|TRBV3-1
CACSERSLKLITDTQYF
TGTGCCTGCAGCGAAAGGTCACTAAAGCTCATCACAGATACGCAGTATTTT
>NA|TRBJ2-7|TRBD2|TRBV3-1
CASSQDPWGGGGVYYEQYF
TGTGCCAGCAGCCAAGATCCGTGGGGAGGCGGGGGAGTTTACTACGAGCAGTACTTC
>few|TRBJ2-3|NA|TRBV6-5
CASSLIVGYTDTQYF
TGTGCCAGCAGTTTGATTGTGGGGTACACAGATACGCAGTATTTT
>many|TRBJ1-6|NA|TRBV3-1
CASSQGGEGGPLHF
TGTGCCAGCAGCCAAGGGGGGGAGGGTGGACCCCTCCACTTT
>NA|TRBJ2-7|NA|TRBV2
CASNQGSYEQYF
TGTGCCAGCAACCAGGGTTCCTACGAGCAGTACTTC
>few|TRBJ1-2|NA|TRBV6-5
CASSYQGRSTF
TGTGCCAGCAGTTACCAGGGCCGATCGACCTTC
>few|TRBJ2-7|NA|TRBV6-2/TRBV6-3
CASTPGVRAYEQYF
TGTGCCAGCACTCCAGGGGTAAGGGCCTACGAGCAGTACTTC
>NA|TRBJ2-3|TRBD1|TRBV24-1
CATSDSGGQGDVTDTQYF
TGTGCCACCAGTGATTCTGGAGGACAGGGGGACGTCACAGATACGCAGTATTTT
>many|TRBJ2-2|NA|TRBV20-1
CSARYWDGSNTGELFF
TGCAGTGCTAGATATTGGGACGGATCGAACACCGGGGAGCTGTTTTTT
>NA|TRBJ2-7|TRBD1|TRBV29-1
CSVQTGTGGTYEQYF
TGCAGCGTTCAAACCGGGACAGGGGGTACCTACGAGCAGTACTTC
>NA|TRBJ1-3|TRBD1|TRBV6-1
CASSETGRGSNTIYF
TGTGCCAGCAGTGAAACCGGCAGGGGGTCGAACACCATATATTTT
>few|TRBJ2-7|TRBD2|TRBV3-1
CASSQVSGRANEQYF
TGTGCCAGCAGCCAAGTCAGCGGGAGGGCCAACGAGCAGTACTTC
>few|TRBJ1-1|TRBD1|TRBV20-1
CSASPLPGTGGENTEAFF
TGCAGTGCTAGTCCCCTTCCCGGGACAGGGGGGGAGAACACTGAAGCTTTCTTT
>few|TRBJ2-2|NA|TRBV12-3/TRBV12-4
CASRQDQNTGELFF
TGTGCCAGCAGACAGGACCAGAACACCGGGGAGCTGTTTTTT
>many|TRBJ2-7|TRBD1|TRBV12-3/TRBV12-4
CASQGQVYEQYF
TGTGCCAGCCAAGGACAGGTCTACGAGCAGTACTTC
>few|TRBJ2-3|NA|TRBV4-2
CASSQQEVDTQYF
TGTGCCAGCAGCCAACAGGAGGTAGATACGCAGTATTTT
>few|TRBJ2-1|NA|TRBV5-5
CASSFSRNNEQFF
TGTGCCAGCAGCTTTTCTAGAAACAATGAGCAGTTCTTC